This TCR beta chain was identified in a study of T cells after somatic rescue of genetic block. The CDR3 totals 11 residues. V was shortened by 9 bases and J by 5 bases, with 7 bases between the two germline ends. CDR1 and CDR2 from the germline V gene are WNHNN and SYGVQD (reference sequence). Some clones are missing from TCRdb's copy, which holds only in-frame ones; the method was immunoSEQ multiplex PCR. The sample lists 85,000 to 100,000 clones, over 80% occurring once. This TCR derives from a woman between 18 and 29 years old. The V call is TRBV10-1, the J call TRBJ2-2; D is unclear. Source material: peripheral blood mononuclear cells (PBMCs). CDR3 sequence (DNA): TGCGCCAGTGGACGGACCGGGGAGCTGTTTTTT. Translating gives CASGRTGELFF.